A selection of T cell receptor beta chains follows, all from one sample in a study of T cell responses to AZD1222 COVID-19 vaccine. The repertoire was sequenced with immunoSEQ multiplex PCR; TCRdb's copy has only in-frame clones and lacks some. The table shows some 100,000 clones, with over 75% occurring only once. The specimen comprised peripheral blood, sampled on day 0 of AZD1222 vaccination. These receptors originate from an adult in good health. Both conserved end residues are part of each CDR3. D genes are given only for firm matches. Some rows mark clone size as missing; the rest say once, few, many or name a class of expanded clone.

>NA|TRBJ1-1|TRBV6-2/TRBV6-3|TRBD1|18
CASSTKSGTGGAHTEAFF
TGTGCCAGCAGTACAAAATCCGGGACAGGGGGCGCGCACACTGAAGCTTTCTTT
>NA|TRBJ2-5|TRBV19|TRBD1|15
CASRPKGQGLETQYF
TGTGCCAGTCGACCCAAGGGACAGGGTTTGGAGACCCAGTACTTC
>few|TRBJ1-1|TRBV2|NA|14
CASRGTASETAAFF
TGTGCCAGCAGGGGTACGGCTTCGGAGACTGCTGCTTTCTTT
>NA|TRBJ1-4|TRBV5-4|NA|14
CASSLYRGGEKLFF
TGTGCCAGCAGCTTGTATAGGGGAGGTGAAAAACTGTTTTTT
>NA|TRBJ1-6|TRBV7-2|TRBD1|13
CASSPGGVSPLHF
TGTGCCAGCAGCCCAGGGGGGGTTTCACCCCTCCACTTT
>NA|TRBJ2-5|TRBV7-2|TRBD2|15
CASSSGTSGVETQYF
TGTGCCAGCAGCTCCGGGACTAGCGGGGTAGAGACCCAGTACTTC
>NA|TRBJ2-7|TRBV7-2|NA|15
CASSLGQLNSYEQYF
TGTGCCAGCAGCTTAGGACAGCTCAACTCCTACGAGCAGTACTTC
>NA|TRBJ2-3|TRBV6-2/TRBV6-3|NA|17
CASSYSIERVITDTQYF
TGTGCCAGCAGTTACTCGATAGAGCGGGTTATCACAGATACGCAGTATTTT
>NA|TRBJ1-2|TRBV4-1|NA|16
CASSQDRARANYGYTF
TGCGCCAGCAGCCAAGATCGAGCAAGAGCTAACTATGGCTACACCTTC
>NA|TRBJ1-6|TRBV3-1/TRBV3-2|NA|17
CASSHSGTEIYNSPLHF
TGTGCCAGCAGCCACTCCGGGACTGAGATCTATAATTCACCCCTCCACTTT
>NA|TRBJ1-6|TRBV7-2|NA|15
CASLIRNSANSPLHF
TGTGCCAGCCTAATTAGGAACAGCGCAAATTCACCCCTCCACTTT
>NA|TRBJ2-1|TRBV4-2|NA|17
CASSQEGGGVGYNEQFF
TGTGCCAGCAGCCAAGAAGGAGGCGGGGTGGGCTACAATGAGCAGTTCTTC
>NA|TRBJ2-2|TRBV5-1|NA|16
CASSLTGKKNTGELFF
TGCGCCAGCAGCTTGACAGGGAAGAAGAACACCGGGGAGCTGTTTTTT
>NA|TRBJ1-1|TRBV2|NA|13
CASSERRNTEAFF
TGTGCCAGCAGTGAACGGAGGAACACTGAAGCTTTCTTT
>NA|TRBJ1-1|TRBV6-5|NA|14
CASSWGPKGTEAFF
TGTGCCAGCAGTTGGGGTCCCAAGGGCACTGAAGCTTTCTTT
>NA|TRBJ1-1|TRBV5-1|NA|13
CASSLESWTEAFF
TGCGCCAGCAGCTTGGAATCGTGGACTGAAGCTTTCTTT
>once|TRBJ2-3|TRBV18|NA|13
CASSPPVTDTQYF
TGTGCCAGCTCACCACCGGTGACAGATACGCAGTATTTT
>NA|TRBJ2-3|TRBV5-1|TRBD2|15
CASSLGGGSRDTQYF
TGCGCCAGCAGCTTGGGTGGCGGGAGTCGGGATACGCAGTATTTT
>NA|TRBJ2-1|TRBV7-3|NA|15
CASTPTGTSYNEQFF
TGTGCCAGCACCCCCACTGGTACCTCCTACAATGAGCAGTTCTTC
>NA|TRBJ2-5|TRBV24-1|NA|16
CATSDWTASYQETQYF
TGTGCCACCAGTGATTGGACGGCCTCGTACCAAGAGACCCAGTACTTC
>NA|TRBJ1-2|TRBV11-2|NA|16
CASSLVGQRSRYGYTF
TGTGCCAGCAGCTTAGTTGGCCAGAGGTCTCGATATGGCTACACCTTC
>once|TRBJ1-2|TRBV2|NA|13
CASSDARARGYTF
TGTGCCAGCAGTGACGCCAGGGCAAGGGGCTACACCTTC
>NA|TRBJ2-1|TRBV4-3|NA|17
CASSQDTGQPGYNEQFF
TGCGCCAGCAGCCAAGATACTGGACAGCCCGGCTACAATGAGCAGTTCTTC
>NA|TRBJ2-2|TRBV3-1/TRBV3-2|TRBD1|15
CASSRGQSNTGELFF
TGTGCCAGCAGCCGGGGACAGTCGAACACCGGGGAGCTGTTTTTT
>NA|TRBJ2-2|TRBV5-1|NA|14
CASSSGDLTGELFF
TGCGCCAGCAGCTCGGGGGACCTCACCGGGGAGCTGTTTTTT
>NA|TRBJ1-4|TRBV5-1|NA|14
CASSPGNNNEKLFF
TGCGCCAGCAGCCCCGGGAACAATAATGAAAAACTGTTTTTT
>NA|TRBJ2-1|TRBV4-1|NA|15
CASSQDIRVRNEQFF
TGCGCCAGCAGCCAAGATATACGGGTTAGGAATGAGCAGTTCTTC
>once|TRBJ2-1|TRBV19|NA|16
CASSSGRQGDYNEQFF
TGTGCCAGTAGCTCGGGTCGGCAGGGCGACTACAATGAGCAGTTCTTC
>NA|TRBJ1-1|TRBV11-3|NA|13
CASSLGLNTEAFF
TGTGCCAGCAGCCTCGGACTGAACACTGAAGCTTTCTTT
>NA|TRBJ1-1|TRBV5-5|NA|13
CASSLTGPTEAFF
TGTGCCAGCAGCTTGACAGGGCCCACTGAAGCTTTCTTT
>once|TRBJ2-2|TRBV28|TRBD2|16
CASTSLAGANTGELFF
TGTGCCAGCACCTCATTAGCGGGAGCGAACACCGGGGAGCTGTTTTTT
>NA|TRBJ2-1|TRBV20-1|TRBD1|14
CSASPGQVGEGQFF
TGCAGTGCTAGTCCGGGACAGGTCGGAGAGGGGCAGTTCTTC
>NA|TRBJ1-1|TRBV18|TRBD1|16
CASSPSFTGGSPEAFF
TGTGCCAGCTCACCTTCTTTTACAGGGGGGTCGCCTGAAGCTTTCTTT
>NA|TRBJ1-2|TRBV19|NA|11
CASKGYYGYTF
TGTGCCAGTAAGGGGTACTATGGCTACACCTTC
>NA|TRBJ1-1|TRBV30|NA|13
CAWRGRVDTEAFF
TGTGCCTGGAGGGGCAGGGTGGACACTGAAGCTTTCTTT
>once|TRBJ1-3|TRBV5-1|NA|16
CASSSGDSYSGNTIYF
TGCGCCAGCAGCTCCGGTGACAGTTACTCTGGAAACACCATATATTTT
>NA|TRBJ2-1|TRBV5-1|TRBD2|15
CASSLYGTSGREQFF
TGCGCCAGCAGCTTATACGGGACTAGCGGGAGGGAGCAGTTCTTC
>NA|TRBJ1-4|TRBV23-1|TRBD1|20
CASSLSKRGQGIGTNEKLFF
TGCGCCAGCAGTCTCTCCAAACGTGGACAGGGGATCGGTACTAATGAAAAACTGTTTTTT
>NA|TRBJ1-2|TRBV6-6|NA|15
CASSYEGGADYGYTF
TGTGCCAGCAGTTACGAGGGGGGGGCGGACTATGGCTACACCTTC
>NA|TRBJ2-7|TRBV27|TRBD1|15
CASSLGTGWSYEQYF
TGTGCCAGCAGTCTTGGGACAGGGTGGTCCTACGAGCAGTACTTC
>NA|TRBJ1-5|TRBV2|TRBD1|14
CASSGTGGNQPQHF
TGTGCCTCCTCCGGGACAGGGGGTAATCAGCCCCAGCATTTT
>NA|TRBJ1-1|TRBV27|NA|15
CASSLSEGRGTEAFF
TGTGCCAGCAGTTTATCGGAGGGAAGGGGTACTGAAGCTTTCTTT
>NA|TRBJ1-5|TRBV5-1|NA|13
CASSIGPDQPQHF
TGCGCCAGCAGCATCGGTCCAGACCAGCCCCAGCATTTT
>NA|TRBJ2-7|TRBV5-1|NA|12
CASSLRGPEQYF
TGCGCCAGCAGCTTGCGAGGGCCCGAGCAGTACTTC
>NA|TRBJ2-7|TRBV25-1|NA|14
CASRQPGPYYEQYF
TGTGCCAGCAGACAGCCGGGGCCATACTACGAGCAGTACTTC
>NA|TRBJ2-1|TRBV6-1|NA|16
CASSEGLMGRTNEQFF
TGTGCCAGCAGTGAAGGGCTGATGGGGCGGACCAATGAGCAGTTCTTC
>NA|TRBJ1-4|TRBV3-1/TRBV3-2|NA|15
CASSQDRQPFWKLFF
TGTGCCAGCAGCCAAGATCGGCAGCCTTTTTGGAAACTGTTTTTT
>NA|TRBJ1-3|TRBV5-1|NA|17
CASSSLQGNSAGNTIYF
TGCGCCAGCAGCTCATTACAGGGTAACTCTGCCGGAAACACCATATATTTT
>NA|TRBJ2-2|TRBV7-6|NA|14
CASSSPSAGGELFF
TGTGCCAGCAGCTCCCCTAGCGCGGGCGGGGAGCTGTTTTTT
>NA|TRBJ2-3|TRBV11-2|NA|12
CASSLVVNTQYF
TGTGCCAGCAGCTTGGTGGTCAATACGCAGTATTTT
>NA|TRBJ2-7|TRBV2|NA|11
CASTASYEQYF
TGTGCCAGCACGGCCAGCTACGAGCAGTACTTC
>NA|TRBJ2-1|TRBV5-5|NA|12
CASSLAGNEQFF
TGTGCCAGCAGCTTGGCGGGGAATGAGCAGTTCTTC
>NA|TRBJ2-6|TRBV19|NA|14
CASTRDSGANVLTF
TGTGCCAGTACCCGAGACTCTGGGGCCAACGTCCTGACTTTC
>NA|TRBJ2-2|TRBV5-1|TRBD2|14
CASTSGSLVGELFF
TGCGCCAGCACGAGCGGGAGCTTGGTCGGGGAGCTGTTTTTT
>once|TRBJ1-5|TRBV7-2|NA|15
CASSPGPGWNQPQHF
TGTGCCAGCAGTCCTGGGCCAGGGTGGAATCAGCCCCAGCATTTT